This T cell receptor beta chain was found in a study of CD8+ T cells in alopecia areata. Whole-study results and caveats: For lesional scalp, especially alopecia totalis/universalis, clonality was higher than in normal scalp.

Losses at the gene ends were 5 bases for V and 0 bases for J; bases not matched to a gene: 8. Germline CDR1 SQVTM, CDR2 ANQGSEA. The CDR3 contains 16 residues. In its sample, this clone was seen once. Its target is unknown. Following extraction, RNA underwent reverse transcription to cDNA, which served as the sequencing template. TCRdb's table, derived via immunoSEQ multiplex PCR, lists solely in-frame clones and lacks some. Of 98,000 or so clones listed, 59% were seen once; the top ten hold roughly 20%. J is TRBJ2-1 and V is TRBV29-1, with TRBD1 identical over 9 bases. The receptor was isolated from a human donor in good health. Sequencing was carried out using CD8+ T cells sorted from blood. The CDR3 DNA reads TGCAGCGTTCGCACAGGGACAGGGAGCTCCTACAATGAGCAGTTCTTC. Its translation: CSVRTGTGSSYNEQFF.